This passage covers 5 T cell receptor beta chains from one sample sequenced in a study of regulatory T cells in long-lasting Graves disease. As for time point: persistent/refractory GD, antithyroid drugs over 5 years with positive TRAb. RNA from PBMCs was the source of the TCR library. Investigators prepared the TCR beta libraries by applying iRepertoire HTBI primers and Arm-PCR of CDR3 regions. Via MiXCR, TCRdb re-called the multiplex PCR reads, giving one row per CDR3 protein. The table includes about 660,000 distinct CDR3 sequences, about 32% detected once. The sequencing used peripheral blood mononuclear cells (PBMCs), collected when the disease was refractory, from a patient treated with antithyroid drugs. These receptors were collected from a female donor with Graves disease.

V gene TRBV28 combines with J gene TRBJ1-2; possible D gene TRBD1, 5 bases. This CDR3 is built from 14 residues. CDR1 MDHEN and CDR2 SYDVKM come from the germline V gene. The V gene lost 6 bases and the J gene lost 11 bases, with 22 bases spanning the gap. CDR3 DNA sequence: TGTGCCAGCAGCTGGGGGTCGGGGCGCTTGGGGTACACCTTC. The encoded protein is CASSWGSGRLGYTF.

The chain employs TRBV18 and TRBJ1-5; possible D gene TRBD1, 5 bases. V dropped 5 bases and J dropped 4 bases, with 12 bases sitting between them. The CDR3 loop spans 14 amino acids. The germline gives CDR1 KGHSH, CDR2 LQKENI. Written as DNA, the CDR3 is TGTGCCAGCTCATGGGGCAGGCTAAATCAGCCCCAGCATTTT. Its protein is CASSWGRLNQPQHF.

This clonotype came up a few times. The chain joins TRBV7-9 to TRBJ1-2, with TRBD1 identical over 11 bases. The CDR3 contains 14 residues. Unmatched junction bases numbered 5, after V lost 4 bases and J lost 7 bases. Germline lookup yields CDR1 SEHNR and CDR2 FQNEAQ (reference sequence). As DNA, the CDR3 is TGTGCCAGCAGCTCATCGGGACAGGGGGTTGGCTACACCTTC. Amino acid sequence: CASSSSGQGVGYTF.

This clonotype was counted only a few times. CDR3 protein: CASSLGIKGRVTEAFF. CDR3 in DNA: TGTGCCAGCAGCTTGGGGATCAAGGGGCGCGTTACTGAAGCTTTCTTT. The chain joins TRBV5-6 to TRBJ1-1; D is perhaps TRBD1 (5 bases). Trimming pared 0 bases from V and 5 bases from J, leaving 17 bases between. CDR3 size: 16 residues. The germline gives CDR1 SGHDT, CDR2 YYEEEE.

The gene calls are TRBV7-9 and TRBJ1-2; maybe TRBD1 (5 bases). Germline V CDR1 and CDR2: SEHNR, FQNEAQ (reference sequence). This CDR3 has 14 residues. V was pared by 5 bases and J by 3 bases, with 13 bases between. The CDR3 here is CASSPDTGDYGYTF. The CDR3 coding sequence is TGTGCCAGCAGCCCGGACACCGGGGACTATGGCTACACCTTC.